The 14 T cell receptor beta chains reported below all come from one sample, sequenced in a study of vaccination effects on CD4 cells after COVID-19. Their antigens are not known. Measured with immunoSEQ multiplex PCR; TCRdb has only the in-frame clones, and not every one. Among about 80,000 clones, more than 60% were seen once, and the ten largest hold under 1.2%. Expansion with viral peptide pools was applied to antigen-specific CD4+ T cells by the ViraFEST assay prior to sequencing. Following an approximately ten-day culture, CD4+ T cells were purified. Participants each got two BNT162b2 or mRNA-1273 vaccine doses. Specimen: CD4+ T cells from PBMCs cultured with HCoV-OC43 spike peptides, collected after COVID-19 vaccination. This sample's subset: HCoV-OC43 spike overlapping peptide pool stimulation. These receptor sequences come from a human donor who received a COVID-19 vaccine.

The chain joins TRBV24-1 to TRBJ2-5, with D perhaps given as TRBD1 or TRBD2 (6 bases each). The CDR3 consists of 15 residues. The germline V and J ends were trimmed by 4 bases and 5 bases, with 16 bases remaining between them. Germline CDR1 is KGHDR and CDR2 is SFDVKD. The DNA of the CDR3 is TGTGCCACCAGTGACCCTGCAGGGGCGGGGGAGACCCAGTACTTC. Protein product: CATSDPAGAGETQYF.

The chain combines TRBV12-3 or TRBV12-4 with TRBJ2-3; the D gene is possibly TRBD1 (5 bases). The CDR3 is made up of 13 amino acids. V was shortened by 5 bases and J by 4 bases, with 10 bases between the two germline ends. The CDR3 DNA sequence: TGTGCCAGCAGTCGCAGGGTGGCAGATACGCAGTATTTT. Translation: CASSRRVADTQYF.

The rearrangement uses TRBV7-2 and TRBJ2-3; the D is unclear. Per the germline V gene, CDR1 is SGHTA and CDR2 is FQGNSA. With 3 bases removed from V and 6 bases from J, the gap between germline ends came to 13 bases. This CDR3 has 14 residues. CDR3 residues: CASSFRGSRDTQYF. The DNA of the CDR3 is TGTGCCAGCAGCTTCCGCGGATCAAGGGATACGCAGTATTTT. The variable domain in full, with the rest retrieved from reference TRBV7-2 and TRBJ2-3, is GAGVSQSPSNKVTEKGKDVELRCDPISGHTALYWYRQSLGQGLEFLIYFQGNSAPDKSGLPSDRFSAERTGGSVSTLTIQRTQQEDSAVYLCASSFRGSRDTQYFGPGTRLTVL.

The chain combines TRBV12-5 with TRBJ2-2; D might be TRBD1 or TRBD2, each matching 7 bases. The germline gives CDR1 LGHNT, CDR2 FRNRAP. V gave up 3 bases and J gave up 6 bases, with 17 bases separating them. The CDR3 covers 16 residues. The CDR3 nucleotides are TGTGCTAGTGGTTTCTCGGGGCAGGGGGGGGCCGGGGAGCTGTTTTTT. Encoded protein: CASGFSGQGGAGELFF. Full variable domain (rest looked up from reference TRBV12-5 and TRBJ2-2): DARVTQTPRHKVTEMGQEVTMRCQPILGHNTVFWYRQTMMQGLELLAYFRNRAPLDDSGMPKDRFSAEMPDATLATLKIQPSEPRDSAVYFCASGFSGQGGAGELFFGEGSRLTVL.

V and J are TRBV23-1 and TRBJ1-6; D call uncertain. TRBV23-1 is flagged as an ORF with uncertain function. V was trimmed by 0 bases and J by 7 bases, leaving 25 bases between them. The CDR3 runs 20 residues. This CDR3 is CASSQSAPPVRVGRNSPLHF. The CDR3 DNA sequence: TGCGCCAGCAGTCAATCGGCCCCCCCCGTGCGGGTCGGGCGGAATTCACCCCTCCACTTT.

This chain joins TRBV23-1 and TRBJ1-1, with unresolved D. TRBV23-1 belongs to the ORF category, with a function that is uncertain. There are 12 residues in the CDR3. The V gene lost 4 bases and the J gene lost 11 bases, with 14 bases spanning the gap. This CDR3 is CASSLVILMAFF. Here the CDR3 DNA reads TGCGCCAGCAGTCTGGTCATCCTGATGGCTTTCTTT.

The chain joins TRBV6-1 to TRBJ1-6; the D gene is possibly TRBD1 (5 bases). CDR3 size: 17 residues. CDR1 and CDR2 (germline): MNHNS, SASEGT. V lost 2 bases and J lost 0, with 11 bases in between. CDR3 coding DNA: TGTGCCAGCAGTGAAAGGGACCCGAGCTCCTATAATTCACCCCTCCACTTT. It codes for CASSERDPSSYNSPLHF.

In nucleotides, the CDR3 is TGTGCCAGCAGGGGGCAAGCCAAAAACATTCAGTACTTC. Its translation is CASRGQAKNIQYF. The rearrangement links TRBV6-5 to TRBJ2-4, with D perhaps TRBD1 (5 bases). The germline V and J ends were trimmed by 6 bases and 0 bases, with 6 bases remaining between them. Germline lookup yields CDR1 MNHEY and CDR2 SVGAGI. The CDR3 has 13 amino acids.

The J gene is TRBJ2-1, the V gene TRBV5-1, with 9 positions matching TRBD1. Per the germline V gene, CDR1 is SGHRS and CDR2 is YFSETQ. V was pared by 3 bases and J by 0 bases, with 4 bases of the junction left unmatched. CDR3 length: 16 residues. The CDR3 bases are TGCGCCAGCAGCTCGACAGGGGGGAACTCCTACAATGAGCAGTTCTTC. It codes for CASSSTGGNSYNEQFF.

The chain employs TRBV25-1 and TRBJ1-1, with D tentatively TRBD1 (6 bases). Per germline, CDR1 MGHDK and CDR2 SYGVNS. The V end lost 8 bases, the J end lost 2 bases, and 12 bases lay between the germline ends. This CDR3 has 13 amino acids. The CDR3 DNA is TGTGCCAGCCTACAGGGATCCAACACTGAAGCTTTCTTT. Protein: CASLQGSNTEAFF.

V usage is TRBV9 and J usage is TRBJ2-2, with a possible D match to TRBD1 (6 bases). The CDR3 sequence is 18 residues long. Trimming removed 3 bases from V and 0 bases from J, with 18 bases in between. Germline V lookup: CDR1 SGDLS, CDR2 YYNGEE. The CDR3 sequence: CASSADGLGAANTGELFF. The CDR3 DNA is TGTGCCAGCAGCGCCGACGGATTGGGGGCCGCGAACACCGGGGAGCTGTTTTTT. The whole variable domain, remainder taken from reference TRBV9 and TRBJ2-2, is DSGVTQTPKHLITATGQRVTLRCSPRSGDLSVYWYQQSLDQGLQFLIQYYNGEERAKGNILERFSAQQFPDLHSELNLSSLELGDSALYFCASSADGLGAANTGELFFGEGSRLTVL.

J is TRBJ1-4 and V is TRBV28; D uncertain. The CDR3 sequence is 15 residues long. Germline-derived CDR1 and CDR2 are MDHEN and SYDVKM. Trimming took off 2 bases at V and 4 bases at J, with 11 bases between the two ends. CDR3 residues: CASSLRRRDNEKLFF. In DNA, the CDR3 is TGTGCCAGCAGTTTACGGCGGAGGGATAATGAAAAACTGTTTTTT. Drawing the rest from reference TRBV28 and TRBJ1-4, the complete variable domain is DVKVTQSSRYLVKRTGEKVFLECVQDMDHENMFWYRQDPGLGLRLIYFSYDVKMKEKGDIPEGYSVSREKKERFSLILESASTNQTSMYLCASSLRRRDNEKLFFGSGTQLSVL.

This chain connects TRBV24-1 to TRBJ1-5; 7 bases align to TRBD1. The germline gives CDR1 KGHDR, CDR2 SFDVKD. The CDR3 covers 16 residues. The J segment lost 0 bases and the V segment lost 2 bases, leaving 3 bases of the junction unmatched. In DNA form, the CDR3 reads TGTGCCACCAGTGATTCCGGACAGGCTAGCAATCAGCCCCAGCATTTT. It yields the protein CATSDSGQASNQPQHF.

The chain links TRBV24-1 to TRBJ2-3; the D gene is possibly TRBD2 (5 bases). The ends were cut back, 7 bases at V and 1 base at J, with 11 bases in the middle. The CDR3 contains 14 residues. Germline CDR1 KGHDR, CDR2 SFDVKD. The CDR3 DNA sequence: TGTGCCACCAGGTCCGGAGGCGGCACAGATACGCAGTATTTT. It encodes CATRSGGGTDTQYF.